This entry is about one TCR beta chain. The antigen this receptor binds is unknown. Base qualities are not provided; no much larger clone lies one nucleotide away. TCRbeta CDR3 regions were amplified from genomic DNA by means of the immunoSEQ Assay, a bias-controlled multiplex PCR. On the authors' methods: Nucleated cell counts per sample were estimated from amplification of reference gene primers within the assay. To quantify the absolute abundance of each unique TCRbeta CDR3 rearrangement, sequence reads were collapsed and filtered. For each sample, productive Simpson clonality was calculated as the square root of Simpson's diversity index across productive rearrangements. This is the immuneACCESS table as TCRdb keeps it, with only in-frame sequences that have V and J called. A part of the clones is gone; compared with another copy, unresolved V genes explain less than half, and the rest is unexplained. For V, J and clone size, that table is used; D and trimming come from the DNA. Recorded for this sample are around 320,000 clones; around 92% of them occurred a single time. The ten largest clonotypes hold 11% of the sample.

This sample is drawn from a study of blood T cell repertoires in COVID-19 (TCRdb year 2020). Some background on the complete study: Collaborator samples came from the United States, Italy and Spain and covered acute and convalescent phases of COVID-19. The prospective study material was composed of cDNA or gDNA derived from T cells, B-cell-depleted T cells, or PBMCs. The dataset comprised deeply sampled blood TCRbeta repertoires from subjects exposed to, actively infected with, or recovered from COVID-19. A freely available public database, intended as a resource for researchers studying the immune response to SARS-CoV-2, is where the repertoires were released. The samples were drawn from two sources: the first 160 participants of the ongoing ImmuneRACE study, and fewer than 1,500 subjects contributed by 6 global collaborators. The sample metadata nearly always contained a de-identified subject ID, COVID-19 status, age in years and sex. Where HLA class I and class II types were available, the types were taken from metadata supplied by the sample provider, not from assay-based typing.

At one collaborating source in Seattle, patients were enrolled during active infection and were followed longitudinally through the course of disease. Whole blood was collected in K2EDTA tubes by collaborating institutions according to the institutions' own protocols. Collaborator samples were shipped for TCRbeta analysis as frozen whole blood, isolated PBMCs, or DNA extracted from either sample type. From the cysteine through the phenylalanine, the CDR3 covers 15 amino acids. The CDR3 DNA has 45 bases and is translated from base 1. For CDR1 and CDR2, the germline V gene (reference sequence) lists SGHAT and FQDESV. At the junction V is shortened by 1 base and J by 10 bases; bases outside the gene matches: 9. Findings and caveats that apply to the study as a whole: Clinical and demographic metadata were provided uncurated, with the amount varying by source and participant.

The chain joins TRBV11-1 to TRBJ2-1; a stretch of 8 junction bases matches TRBD2. Specimen: peripheral blood. This receptor was taken from a woman aged 25 to 39 with COVID-19, enrolled during active disease. The encoded CDR3 is CASSLEVAGREEQFF. The DNA is as follows: TGTGCCAGCAGCTTAGAGGTAGCGGGGAGGGAGGAGCAGTTCTTC.